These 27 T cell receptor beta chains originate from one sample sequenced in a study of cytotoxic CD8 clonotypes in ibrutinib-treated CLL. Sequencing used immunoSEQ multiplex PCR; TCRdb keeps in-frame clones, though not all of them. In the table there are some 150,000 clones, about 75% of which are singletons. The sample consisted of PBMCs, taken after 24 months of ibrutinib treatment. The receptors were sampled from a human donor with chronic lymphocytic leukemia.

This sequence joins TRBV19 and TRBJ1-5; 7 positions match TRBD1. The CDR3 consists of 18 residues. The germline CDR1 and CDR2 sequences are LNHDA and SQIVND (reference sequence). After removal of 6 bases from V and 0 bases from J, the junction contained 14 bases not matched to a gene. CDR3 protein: CASSSIQGGSYSNQPQHF. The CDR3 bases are TGTGCCAGTAGCAGTATCCAGGGGGGGTCGTATAGCAATCAGCCCCAGCATTTT.

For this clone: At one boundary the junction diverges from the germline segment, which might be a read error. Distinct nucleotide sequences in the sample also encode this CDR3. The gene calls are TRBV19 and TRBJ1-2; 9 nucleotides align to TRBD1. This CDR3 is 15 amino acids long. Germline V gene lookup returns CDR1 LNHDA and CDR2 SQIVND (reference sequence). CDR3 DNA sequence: TGTGCCAGTAGAAACACCGGGACAGGGAGGAATGGCTACACTTTC. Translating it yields CASRNTGTGRNGYTF.

The CDR3 region is CASSSKDGTDTQYF. The CDR3 coding sequence is TGTGCCAGCAGCTCCAAGGACGGCACAGATACGCAGTATTTT. The chain recombines TRBV7-2 with TRBJ2-3, with unresolved D. V gave up 4 bases and J gave up 1 base, with 9 bases separating them. Germline V gene sequence: CDR1 SGHTA, CDR2 FQGNSA. The CDR3 has 14 residues.

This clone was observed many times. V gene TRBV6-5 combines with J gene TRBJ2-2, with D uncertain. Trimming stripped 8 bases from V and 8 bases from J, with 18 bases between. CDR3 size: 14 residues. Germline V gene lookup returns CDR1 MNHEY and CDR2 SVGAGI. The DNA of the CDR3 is TGTGCCAGCCGCCTCTCCCCCCAGTCGGGGGAGCTGTTTTTT. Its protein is CASRLSPQSGELFF.

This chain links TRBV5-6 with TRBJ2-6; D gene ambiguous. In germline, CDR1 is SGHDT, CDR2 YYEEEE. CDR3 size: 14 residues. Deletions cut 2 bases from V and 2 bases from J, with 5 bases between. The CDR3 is CASSFPPGANVLTF. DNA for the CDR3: TGTGCCAGCAGCTTTCCGCCTGGGGCCAACGTCCTGACTTTC.

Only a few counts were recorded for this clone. CDR3 in amino acids: CASSPGQQEGTQYF. DNA for the CDR3: TGTGCCAGCAGCCCGGGACAGCAGGAAGGCACCCAGTACTTC. V usage is TRBV4-2 and J usage is TRBJ2-5; 7 bases agree with TRBD1. The ends lost 4 bases at V and 8 bases at J; junction bases unmatched: 10. CDR1 is LGHNA, CDR2 YNFKEQ, per germline. CDR3 length equals 14 residues.

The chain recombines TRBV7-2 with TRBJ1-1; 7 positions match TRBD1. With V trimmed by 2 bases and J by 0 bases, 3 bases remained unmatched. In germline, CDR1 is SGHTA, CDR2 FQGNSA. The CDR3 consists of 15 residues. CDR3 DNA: TGTGCCAGCAGCTTAAGGGACAGCCTGAACACTGAAGCTTTCTTT. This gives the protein CASSLRDSLNTEAFF.

In DNA, the CDR3 is TGTGCCAGTAGTATTCTGGGGGATTCCTACAATGAGCAGTTCTTC. It codes for CASSILGDSYNEQFF. The chain couples TRBV19 to TRBJ2-1; the D gene could be TRBD1 or TRBD2 (5 bases each). The CDR3 contains 15 residues. Germline loops: CDR1 LNHDA, CDR2 SQIVND (reference sequence). V was pared by 3 bases and J by 1 base, with 10 bases between.

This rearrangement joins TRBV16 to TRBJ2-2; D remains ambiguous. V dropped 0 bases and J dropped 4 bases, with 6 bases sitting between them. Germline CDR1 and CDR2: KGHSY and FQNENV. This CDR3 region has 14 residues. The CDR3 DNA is TGTGCCAGCAGCCAATCGGGCAGCACCGGGGAGCTGTTTTTT. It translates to CASSQSGSTGELFF.

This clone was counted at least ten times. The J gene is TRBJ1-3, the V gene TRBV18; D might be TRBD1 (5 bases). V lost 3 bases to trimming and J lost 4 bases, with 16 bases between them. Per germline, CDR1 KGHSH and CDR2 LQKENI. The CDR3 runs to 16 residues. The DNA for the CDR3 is TGTGCCAGCTCACCGGGGCAACCCGGGGCAGGAAACACCATATATTTT. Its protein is CASSPGQPGAGNTIYF.

The CDR3 sequence is CASSPATGAANTEAFF. In DNA, the CDR3 is TGTGCCAGCTCACCGGCGACAGGGGCGGCGAACACTGAAGCTTTCTTT. The genes are TRBV18 and TRBJ1-1, with 8 bases matching TRBD1. Losses at the gene ends were 3 bases for V and 1 base for J; bases not matched to a gene: 7. The CDR3 consists of 16 residues. Germline V lookup: CDR1 KGHSH, CDR2 LQKENI.

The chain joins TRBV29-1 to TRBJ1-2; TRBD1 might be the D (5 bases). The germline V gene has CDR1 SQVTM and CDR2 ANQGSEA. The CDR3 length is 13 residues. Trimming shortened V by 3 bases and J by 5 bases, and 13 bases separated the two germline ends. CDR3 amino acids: CSVDRREGYGYTF. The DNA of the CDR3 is TGCAGCGTTGACCGGAGGGAGGGGTATGGCTACACCTTC. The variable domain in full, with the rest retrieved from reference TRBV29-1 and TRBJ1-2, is SAVISQKPSRDICQRGTSLTIQCQVDSQVTMMFWYRQQPGQSLTLIATANQGSEATYESGFVIDKFPISRPNLTFSTLTVSNMSPEDSSIYLCSVDRREGYGYTFGSGTRLTVV.

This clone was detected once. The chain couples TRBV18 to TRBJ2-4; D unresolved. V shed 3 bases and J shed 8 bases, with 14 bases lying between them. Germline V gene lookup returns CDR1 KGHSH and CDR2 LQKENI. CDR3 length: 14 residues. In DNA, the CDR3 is TGTGCCAGCTCACCTAGAGTTCCAGGCGACATTCAGTACTTC. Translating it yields CASSPRVPGDIQYF.

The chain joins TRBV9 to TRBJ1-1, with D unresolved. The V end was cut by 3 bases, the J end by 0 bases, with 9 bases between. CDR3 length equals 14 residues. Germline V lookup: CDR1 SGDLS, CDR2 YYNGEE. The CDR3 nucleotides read TGTGCCAGCAGCGACCCCCTCATGAACACTGAAGCTTTCTTT. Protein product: CASSDPLMNTEAFF.

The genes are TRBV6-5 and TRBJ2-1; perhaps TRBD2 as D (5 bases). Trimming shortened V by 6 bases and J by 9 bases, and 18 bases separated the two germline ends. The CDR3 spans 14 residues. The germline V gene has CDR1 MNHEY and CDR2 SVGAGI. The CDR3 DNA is TGTGCCAGCAGCCTCGACCATATCGCGGGTGAGCAGTTCTTC. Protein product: CASSLDHIAGEQFF.

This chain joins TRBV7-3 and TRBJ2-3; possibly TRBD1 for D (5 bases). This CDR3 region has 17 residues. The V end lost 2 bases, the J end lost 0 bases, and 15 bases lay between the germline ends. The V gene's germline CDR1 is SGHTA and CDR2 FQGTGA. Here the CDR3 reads CASSLGAGPTSTDTQYF. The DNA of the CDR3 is TGTGCCAGCAGCTTAGGGGCCGGACCGACCAGCACAGATACGCAGTATTTT.

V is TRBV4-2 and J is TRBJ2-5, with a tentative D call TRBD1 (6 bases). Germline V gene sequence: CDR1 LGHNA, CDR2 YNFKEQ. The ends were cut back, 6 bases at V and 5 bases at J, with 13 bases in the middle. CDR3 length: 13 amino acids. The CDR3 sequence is CASRPQGRETQYF. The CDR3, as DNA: TGTGCCAGCAGGCCACAGGGTCGGGAGACCCAGTACTTC.

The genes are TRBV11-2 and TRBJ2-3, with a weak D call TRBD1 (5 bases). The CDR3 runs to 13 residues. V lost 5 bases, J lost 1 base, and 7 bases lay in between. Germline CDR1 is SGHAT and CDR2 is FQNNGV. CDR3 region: CASSPQGTDTQYF. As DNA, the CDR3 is TGTGCCAGCAGCCCACAGGGCACAGATACGCAGTATTTT.

The CDR3 DNA sequence: TGTGCCAGCAGCCTCCCCGACAGATACGAGCAGTACTTC. Translation gives CASSLPDRYEQYF. The chain joins TRBV11-2 to TRBJ2-7; D is possibly TRBD1 (5 bases). CDR1 is SGHAT and CDR2 is FQNNGV in the germline V gene. CDR3 length: 13 amino acids. Deletions cut 5 bases from V and 4 bases from J, with 12 bases between.

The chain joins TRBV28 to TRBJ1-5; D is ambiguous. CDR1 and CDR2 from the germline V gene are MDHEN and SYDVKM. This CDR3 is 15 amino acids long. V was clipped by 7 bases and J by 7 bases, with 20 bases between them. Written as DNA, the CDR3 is TGTGCCAGCACCCCCCGCGGCAGCTTCCGACAGCCCCAGCATTTT. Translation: CASTPRGSFRQPQHF.

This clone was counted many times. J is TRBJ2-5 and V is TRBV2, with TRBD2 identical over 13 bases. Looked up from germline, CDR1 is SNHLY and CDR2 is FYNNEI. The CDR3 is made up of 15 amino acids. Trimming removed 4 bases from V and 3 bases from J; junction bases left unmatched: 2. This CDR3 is CASSGGLAGEETQYF. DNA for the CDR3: TGTGCCAGCAGTGGAGGACTAGCGGGGGAAGAGACCCAGTACTTC. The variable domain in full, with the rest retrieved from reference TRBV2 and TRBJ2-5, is EPEVTQTPSHQVTQMGQEVILRCVPISNHLYFYWYRQILGQKVEFLVSFYNNEISEKSEIFDDQFSVERPDGSNFTLKIRSTKLEDSAMYFCASSGGLAGEETQYFGPGTRLLVL.

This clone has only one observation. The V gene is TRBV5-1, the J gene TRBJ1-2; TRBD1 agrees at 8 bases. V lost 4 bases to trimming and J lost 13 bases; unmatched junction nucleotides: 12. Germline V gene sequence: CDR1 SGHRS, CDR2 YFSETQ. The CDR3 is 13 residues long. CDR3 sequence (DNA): TGCGCCAGCAGCCCCGGACAGGGCCGGACCTCCACCTTC. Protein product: CASSPGQGRTSTF.

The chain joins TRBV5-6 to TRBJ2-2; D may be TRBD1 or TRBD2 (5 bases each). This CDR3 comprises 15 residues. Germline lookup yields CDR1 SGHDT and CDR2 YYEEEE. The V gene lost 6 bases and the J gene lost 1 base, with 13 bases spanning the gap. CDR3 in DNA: TGTGCCAGCAAAAGGGACGCCCAGAACACCGGGGAGCTGTTTTTT. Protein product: CASKRDAQNTGELFF.

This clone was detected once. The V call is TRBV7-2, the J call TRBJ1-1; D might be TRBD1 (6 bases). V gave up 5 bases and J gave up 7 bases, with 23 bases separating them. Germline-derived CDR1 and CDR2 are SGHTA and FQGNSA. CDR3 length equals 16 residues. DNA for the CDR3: TGTGCCAGCAGCCCAACCCCACAGCTGGGGGGCGGTGAAGCTTTCTTT. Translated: CASSPTPQLGGGEAFF.

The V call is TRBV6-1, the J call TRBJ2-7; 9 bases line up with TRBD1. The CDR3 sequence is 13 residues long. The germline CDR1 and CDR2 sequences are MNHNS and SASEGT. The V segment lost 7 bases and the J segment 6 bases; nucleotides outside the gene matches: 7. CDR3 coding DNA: TGTGCCAGCAATTCGGGACAGGGTGGCGAGCAGTACTTC. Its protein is CASNSGQGGEQYF.

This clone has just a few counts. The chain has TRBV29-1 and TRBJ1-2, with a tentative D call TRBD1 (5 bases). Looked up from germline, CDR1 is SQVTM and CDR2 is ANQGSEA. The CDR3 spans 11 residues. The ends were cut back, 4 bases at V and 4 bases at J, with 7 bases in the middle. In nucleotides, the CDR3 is TGCAGCGTTGGGGGGGGCTATGGCTACACCTTC. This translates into CSVGGGYGYTF.

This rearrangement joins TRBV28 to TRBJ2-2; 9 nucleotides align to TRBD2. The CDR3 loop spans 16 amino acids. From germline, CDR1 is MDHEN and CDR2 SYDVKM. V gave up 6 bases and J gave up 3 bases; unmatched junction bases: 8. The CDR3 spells CASREHSGSDTGELFF. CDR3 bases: TGTGCCAGCAGGGAACATAGCGGGAGTGACACCGGGGAGCTGTTTTTT.